The next 23 T cell receptor beta chains were all read from a single sample in a study of post-analysis software for immune sequencing data. Overall study results and limits: Elevated frequency relative to controls characterized roughly five TRBV segments in patients, TRBV5-6, TRBV5-1 and TRBV20-1 among them.

For these receptors, no antigen is known. Unique molecular identifiers tagged the TCR beta cDNA libraries. TCRdb independently ran MiXCR on the PCR reads; one entry per CDR3 protein. Seen here are approximately 690,000 distinct CDR3 sequences, roughly three fifths observed once, and the top ten hold approximately 10%. Sample: blood. The receptors were sampled from a girl aged 2-15 years with multiple sclerosis.

The genes are TRBV7-2 and TRBJ2-5, with D perhaps assigned TRBD1 or TRBD2 (6 bases each). The DNA matches TRBJ2-7 better at its end, which makes the J call doubtful. Looked up from germline, CDR1 is SGHTA and CDR2 is FQGNSA. CDR3 size: 13 residues. The CDR3 spells CASSRRGPTEQYF. The CDR3 nucleotides are TGTGCCAGCTCTCGACGGGGGCCAACCGAGCAGTACTTC.

The gene calls are TRBV29-1 and TRBJ2-5, with a possible D match to TRBD2 (5 bases). In germline, CDR1 is SQVTM, CDR2 ANQGSEA. Trimming took 4 bases from V and 11 from J, leaving 26 bases between them. This CDR3 spans 15 amino acids. The CDR3 reads CSVAGLWGDAGEQYF. CDR3 bases: TGCAGCGTTGCGGGTCTGTGGGGTGATGCGGGTGAGCAGTACTTC.

The V call is TRBV7-8, the J call TRBJ2-7, with TRBD2 matching 12 bases. The V gene's germline CDR1 is SGHVS and CDR2 FQNEAQ. The length of the CDR3 is 16 residues. Trimming cost V 4 bases and J 5 bases; bases outside gene matches: 9. The CDR3 region is CASSSTGTSGRHEQYF. The CDR3 region has the DNA TGTGCCAGCAGCTCGACCGGGACTAGCGGGCGTCACGAGCAGTACTTC.

About this clonotype: Sequence at one end of the junction differs from germline and may be a read error. The V call is TRBV12-3 or TRBV12-4, the J call TRBJ1-4, with a tentative D call TRBD1 (5 bases). This CDR3 contains 14 residues. DNA of the CDR3: TGCGCCAGCAGTTTTGGCCGTAGGGGCGAAAAACTGTTTTTT. Amino acid sequence: CASSFGRRGEKLFF.

This clonotype was observed at least ten times. The rearrangement uses TRBV20-1 and TRBJ2-7, with D hard to call. This CDR3 has 12 amino acids. CDR1 is DFQATT and CDR2 is SNEGSKA in the germline V gene (reference sequence). V was clipped by 0 bases and J by 4 bases, with 7 bases between them. The CDR3 here is CSARDLGYEQYF. The CDR3 coding sequence is TGCAGTGCTAGAGATCTAGGGTACGAGCAGTACTTC.

This chain joins TRBV5-1 and TRBJ1-5, with D hard to call. Germline V CDR1 and CDR2: SGHRS, YFSETQ. CDR3 length equals 13 residues. With 4 bases removed from V and 5 bases from J, the gap between germline ends came to 10 bases. This CDR3 reads CASSPGPHQPQHF. CDR3 DNA sequence: TGCGCCAGCAGCCCCGGCCCACATCAGCCCCAGCATTTT.

The chain couples TRBV7-3 to TRBJ2-5, with 10 bases lining up with TRBD2. Trimming removed 6 bases from V and 1 base from J; junction bases left unmatched: 5. The CDR3 is 15 amino acids. The germline V gene encodes CDR1 SGHTA and CDR2 FQGTGA. CDR3 coding DNA: TGTGCCAGCAGTTCAGCGGGAGGGTTCCAAGAGACCCAGTACTTC. This translates into CASSSAGGFQETQYF.

This chain connects TRBV20-1 to TRBJ2-1, with D hard to call. Germline lookup yields CDR1 DFQATT and CDR2 SNEGSKA (reference sequence). Trimming cost V 3 bases and J 9 bases, with 21 bases left between them. The CDR3 is made up of 15 amino acids. The CDR3 spells CSASPNPLTTIEQFF. The CDR3 nucleotides are TGCAGTGCTAGCCCCAACCCCCTTACTACTATTGAGCAGTTCTTC.

This clonotype occurred a few times. The rearrangement joins TRBV5-1 to TRBJ2-7; D not resolved. The CDR3 loop spans 14 amino acids. Trimming left V 1 base short and J 6 bases short, with 14 bases between. Germline CDR1 reads SGHRS; CDR2 reads YFSETQ. Here the CDR3 reads CASSLTLRKGEQYF. The DNA of the CDR3 is TGCGCCAGCAGCTTGACGTTACGGAAGGGCGAGCAGTACTTC.

The V gene is TRBV6-6, the J gene TRBJ1-2, with D uncertain. Germline V gives CDR1 MNHNY, CDR2 SVGAGI (reference sequence). Between the trimmed V and J ends, which lost 5 bases and 8 bases, there was a span of 15 bases. The CDR3 has 13 amino acids. CDR3: CASSHYGSGGYTF. The CDR3 bases are TGTGCCAGCAGTCATTATGGGAGTGGGGGCTACACCTTC.

This clonotype has more than one count but fewer than ten. CDR3 sequence reads: CASSHRQGPSYEQYF. CDR3 DNA: TGTGCCAGCAGCCACCGACAGGGGCCTTCCTACGAGCAGTACTTC. V gene TRBV9 combines with J gene TRBJ2-7, with TRBD1 matching 8 bases. J lost 1 base, V lost 4 bases, and 7 bases had no gene match. Germline V gives CDR1 SGDLS, CDR2 YYNGEE. The length of the CDR3 is 15 residues.

The chain combines TRBV4-1 with TRBJ2-5, with D perhaps being TRBD1 or TRBD2 (6 bases each). The CDR3 runs to 17 residues. Germline V lookup: CDR1 MGHRA, CDR2 YSYEKL. V lost 0 bases and J lost 4, with 18 bases in between. The CDR3 loop reads CASSQDQERGVLETQYF. CDR3 sequence (DNA): TGCGCCAGCAGCCAAGATCAAGAAAGGGGGGTTCTAGAGACCCAGTACTTC.

The CDR3 coding sequence is TGTGCCAGCAGCTTAATGGGTCGGCTCACCTTC. Protein product: CASSLMGRLTF. The chain couples TRBV7-2 to TRBJ1-2, with unresolved D. The CDR3 has 11 residues. The germline gives CDR1 SGHTA, CDR2 FQGNSA. The V and J ends lost 2 bases and 13 bases respectively, with 11 bases between them.

In this sample, this clonotype turned up once. This rearrangement joins TRBV20-1 to TRBJ1-2; TRBD1 agrees at 9 bases. CDR1 DFQATT and CDR2 SNEGSKA come from the germline V gene (reference sequence). V lost 2 bases and J lost 2; bases outside the gene matches: 9. The CDR3 sequence is 16 residues long. The CDR3 reads CSARPGQGIRNYGYTF. DNA of the CDR3: TGCAGTGCTAGACCTGGACAGGGGATAAGGAACTATGGCTACACCTTC.

Here the CDR3 reads CSGVDWTSGNEQYF. DNA of the CDR3: TGCAGCGGCGTAGATTGGACTAGCGGGAACGAGCAGTACTTC. This chain joins TRBV29-1 and TRBJ2-7, with TRBD2 matching 12 bases. The CDR3 sequence is 14 residues long. Unmatched junction bases numbered 9, after V lost 7 bases and J lost 5 bases. Germline CDR1 reads SQVTM; CDR2 reads ANQGSEA.

There are a few counts of this clonotype. CDR3 sequence reads: CASSGGIEQYF. The CDR3 coding sequence is TGTGCCAGCAGCGGAGGGATCGAGCAGTACTTC. The genes are TRBV12-3 or TRBV12-4 and TRBJ2-5; D may be TRBD2 (6 bases). The DNA end is a closer match to TRBJ2-7, so the J assignment may be wrong. CDR3 length equals 11 residues.

This clonotype was counted a few times. The chain couples TRBV5-4 to TRBJ2-3; D gene unclear. Per the germline V gene, CDR1 is SGHNT and CDR2 is YYREEE (reference sequence). The CDR3 covers 14 residues. V was cut by 0 bases and J by 4 bases, with 9 bases left in between. The DNA of the CDR3 is TGTGCCAGCAGCTTGGTAACCCCACCAGATACGCAGTATTTT. Translated, it gives CASSLVTPPDTQYF.

The rearrangement links TRBV6-2 or TRBV6-3 to TRBJ2-1; possibly TRBD2 for D (5 bases). V was shortened by 9 bases and J by 4 bases, with 22 bases between the two germline ends. Germline V gene lookup returns CDR1 MNHEY and CDR2 SVGEGT. The CDR3 is made up of 16 amino acids. In DNA form, the CDR3 reads TGTGCCAGTCATTTTTTCGGGGAGCCCCAGTACAATGAGCAGTTCTTC. Its translation: CASHFFGEPQYNEQFF.

This clonotype was found a few times. The chain combines TRBV7-2 with TRBJ2-5; TRBD1 might be the D (6 bases). Germline assignment: CDR1 SGHTA and CDR2 FQGNSA. This CDR3 region has 16 residues. V gave up 6 bases and J gave up 5 bases, with 22 bases separating them. Here the CDR3 DNA reads TGTGCCAGCAGTCGTAACCCGGGACAAAGGGGGGAGACCCAGTACTTC. This codes for CASSRNPGQRGETQYF.

This sequence joins TRBV3-1 and TRBJ2-1; TRBD2 might be the D (5 bases). Germline CDR1 reads LGHDT; CDR2 reads YNNKEL (reference sequence). The V and J ends lost 0 bases and 10 bases respectively, with 13 bases between them. The CDR3 is 14 amino acids. CDR3: CASSQDWAGSEQFF. CDR3 bases: TGTGCCAGCAGCCAAGACTGGGCGGGCAGCGAGCAGTTCTTC.

The chain has TRBV4-2 and TRBJ1-2; maybe TRBD1 (5 bases). Between the trimmed V and J ends, which lost 0 bases and 3 bases, there was a span of 11 bases. Per the germline V gene, CDR1 is LGHNA and CDR2 is YNFKEQ. This CDR3 spans 15 amino acids. The CDR3: CASSQDQGKDYGYTF. The CDR3 DNA reads as TGTGCCAGCAGCCAAGATCAGGGAAAGGACTATGGCTACACCTTC.

About this clonotype: Germline is not matched at one junction end, which may reflect a read error. The V call is TRBV6-5, the J call TRBJ2-1, with a possible D match to TRBD1 (5 bases). Germline values: CDR1 MNHEY, CDR2 SVGAGI. There are 14 residues in the CDR3. In DNA form, the CDR3 reads TGTGCCAGCGGTTACGACAGAGCCTACAATGAGCAGTTCTTC. It codes for CASGYDRAYNEQFF.

The chain uses TRBV4-1 and TRBJ1-2; D gene unclear. In germline, CDR1 is MGHRA, CDR2 YSYEKL. V lost 4 bases, J lost 6 bases, and 15 bases lay in between. The CDR3 has 14 residues. The CDR3 region is CASSPEANGNGYTF. The CDR3 DNA is TGCGCCAGCAGCCCGGAGGCTAACGGGAATGGCTACACCTTC.